The text below deals with one TCR beta chain. This sample was taken from a study of blood T cell repertoires in COVID-19. For the study at large: Nucleic acid was either cDNA or gDNA, and it came from T cells, B-cell-depleted T cells, or PBMCs.

Per the study methods: Scientists estimated how many nucleated cells there were by amplifying reference gene primers. Repertoires were generated with immunoSEQ multiplex PCR, while TCRdb's copy carries only in-frame clones and drops some. The D gene and trimming were derived from the DNA, and the V and J assignments and clone size from that table. The table lists about 78,000 clones, around nine tenths of them singletons. J lost 5 bases, V lost 7 bases, and 13 bases had no gene match. The germline V gene has CDR1 MNHNY and CDR2 SVGAGI (reference sequence). This CDR3 region has 16 residues. The origin of this receptor is a woman aged 80 or over with acute or convalescent COVID-19. This sequence joins TRBV6-6 and TRBJ2-2; the match to TRBD1 covers 7 bases. Specimen: peripheral blood. The CDR3 protein is CASNRLRTGPTGELFF. Written as DNA, the CDR3 is TGTGCCAGCAACCGACTTCGGACAGGCCCGACCGGGGAGCTGTTTTTT.